This TCR beta chain derives from a study of blood T cell repertoires in COVID-19. Original methodology: Nucleated cell number was recorded as an estimate derived from reference gene primer amplification. Assay: immunoSEQ multiplex PCR; the TCRdb copy retains only in-frame clones and omits some. The V and J calls and clone size are taken from that table; D and trimming were inferred from the DNA. The data show about 200,000 clones, with about 83% seen just once and 2% to 3% held by the top ten. The TCR comes from a middle-aged woman with active or convalescent COVID-19. Sequenced: peripheral blood.

The CDR3: CASSLPGQGRNEQFF. As DNA, the CDR3 is TGTGCCAGCAGCTTGCCGGGACAGGGGCGGAATGAGCAGTTCTTC. This sequence joins TRBV5-4 and TRBJ2-1; TRBD1 matches 10 bases. V shed 1 base and J 7 bases; nucleotides not matched to a gene: 5. Germline CDR1 is SGHNT and CDR2 is YYREEE (reference sequence). This CDR3 has 15 amino acids. Full variable domain (missing parts from reference TRBV5-4 and TRBJ2-1): ETGVTQSPTHLIKTRGQQVTLRCSSQSGHNTVSWYQQALGQGPQFIFQYYREEENGRGNFPPRFSGLQFPNYSSELNVNALELDDSALYLCASSLPGQGRNEQFFGPGTRLTVL.